This section outlines one T cell receptor (beta chain) sequence together with its context. This CDR3 region has 15 residues. Trimming removed 7 bases from V and 3 bases from J; junction bases left unmatched: 7. The germline V gene has CDR1 SQVTM and CDR2 ANQGSEA. Naive CD45RA+ and memory CD45RA-negative subsets were split from CD4+ cells. In the original analysis: Junction-only immunoSEQ sequences carried no quality scores, so filtering differed. Using immunoSEQ multiplex PCR, the repertoire was profiled, and TCRdb retains in-frame clones only, with some absent. For V, J and clone size, that table is used; D and trimming come from the DNA. The sample has about 2.4 million clones, roughly 93% seen once. The entry originates in a study of shared clonotypes between healthy human individuals.

What was sequenced was naive CD4+ T cells from PBMCs. The subset was: CD45RA+ positively selected. The receptor's source is a man aged 18 to 30 in good health. Some clones in this sample may be carry-over from other donors' samples. The chain is built from TRBV29-1 and TRBJ2-3; 13 positions match TRBD2. CDR3 DNA: TGCAGCGGATCGGGACTAGCGGGGAGGACAGATACGCAGTATTTT. This sequence encodes CSGSGLAGRTDTQYF.